The 5 T cell receptor beta chains reported below all come from one sample, sequenced in a study of T cells in Graves' hyperthyroidism and ophthalmopathy. Regions amplified from RNA transcripts were the TCR beta CDR3 regions. Primed by the HTBI set, a first-round RT-PCR was run on the TCR CDR3. MiXCR, applied by TCRdb to the multiplex PCR reads, yields one record per CDR3 protein. Of about 340,000 distinct CDR3 sequences listed, around a fifth are singletons. The sequencing sample was made of blood. Every receptor here comes from a woman aged 45-59 years with Graves' hyperthyroidism.

This chain uses TRBV9 with TRBJ2-4; 7 bases are a match to TRBD1. This CDR3 is 16 amino acids long. Trimming took 3 bases from V and 5 from J; bases not matched to a gene: 11. Germline V gene data show CDR1 as SGDLS and CDR2 as YYNGEE. The CDR3 DNA reads TGTGCCAGCAGCGGAGGGGTGACAGGGCCAGAAAACATTCAGTACTTC. This codes for CASSGGVTGPENIQYF.

In its sample, this clonotype was seen a few times. The chain carries TRBV6-1 and TRBJ2-3; 7 bases align to TRBD1. V dropped 6 bases and J dropped 1; count of bases not matched to a gene: 4. In germline, CDR1 is MNHNS, CDR2 SASEGT. The CDR3 length is 14 residues. As DNA, the CDR3 is TGTGCCAGCAGCCGGGACAGACGCACAGATACGCAGTATTTT. This translates into CASSRDRRTDTQYF.

This clonotype came up once. CDR3 bases: TGTGCCAGCAGCCAAGATCCGGGGGGTGGGGAAAAACTGTTTTTT. It encodes CASSQDPGGGEKLFF. The chain uses TRBV4-2 and TRBJ1-4; TRBD1 might be the D (5 bases). Trimming left V 0 bases short and J 8 bases short, with 13 bases between. The CDR3 runs 15 residues. CDR1 LGHNA and CDR2 YNFKEQ come from the germline V gene.

This clonotype was seen a handful of times. The chain combines TRBV7-9 with TRBJ1-2; TRBD1 matches 9 bases. CDR1 is SEHNR, CDR2 FQNEAQ, per germline (reference sequence). V was pared by 7 bases and J by 1 base, with 4 bases of the junction left unmatched. The CDR3 consists of 14 residues. DNA of the CDR3: TGTGCCAGCAACCCGGACAGGGGTAACTATGGCTACACCTTC. It codes for CASNPDRGNYGYTF.

This clonotype was found many times. This chain links TRBV10-3 with TRBJ2-3, with 9 bases identical to TRBD2. From germline, CDR1 is ENHRY and CDR2 SYGVKD. The CDR3 totals 15 residues. V gave up 0 bases and J gave up 5 bases; unmatched junction bases: 3. CDR3 in amino acids: CAISESISGGDTQYF. The CDR3 region has the DNA TGTGCCATCAGTGAGTCGATTAGCGGGGGAGATACGCAGTATTTT.